These 14 T cell receptor beta chains originate from one sample sequenced in a study of blood T cells in healthy people across ages. A second about 7 to 12 cycle PCR used barcoded and J-beta primers. TCRdb reanalysed the 5' RACE reads using MiXCR and keeps one entry per CDR3 protein. Of about a million distinct CDR3 sequences in the sample, about 44% were seen once. The sequencing input was blood. The receptor source for this set is a man between 25 and 39 years old in good health.

This sequence joins TRBV4-2 and TRBJ2-1; D possibly uses TRBD1 or TRBD2 (5 bases each). The germline V gene encodes CDR1 LGHNA and CDR2 YNFKEQ. The CDR3 consists of 16 residues. Trimming left V 0 bases short and J 2 bases short, with 11 bases between. The CDR3 DNA is TGTGCCAGCAGCCAAGACGAGGGGTCAACCTACAATGAGCAGTTCTTC. It codes for CASSQDEGSTYNEQFF.

This clonotype was counted many times. The V and J genes are TRBV21-1 and TRBJ2-3; the D call of TRBD1 is as the table states it, not checked on the DNA. TRBV21-1 is classified as a pseudogene. The CDR3 length is 15 residues. CDR3 protein: CASSPRQGVADTQYF. For the CDR3, the DNA is TGTGCCAGCAGCCCCCGACAGGGGGTCGCAGATACGCAGTATTTT.

V gene TRBV29-1 combines with J gene TRBJ1-1; unclear D gene. The CDR3 has 14 amino acids. Between the trimmed V and J ends, which lost 7 bases and 0 bases, there was a span of 15 bases. From germline, CDR1 is SQVTM and CDR2 ANQGSEA. CDR3 DNA: TGCAGCGCCGGTCGGGAACAGATGAACACTGAAGCTTTCTTT. Translated: CSAGREQMNTEAFF.

The chain links TRBV27 to TRBJ2-1; 7 bases fit TRBD2. The CDR3 sequence is 14 residues long. With 3 bases clipped from V and 2 bases from J, the junction kept 1 base outside the gene matches. Germline CDR1 reads MNHEY; CDR2 reads SMNVEV (reference sequence). The CDR3 loop reads CASSFAGAYNEQFF. The CDR3 nucleotides are TGTGCCAGCAGTTTCGCGGGGGCCTACAATGAGCAGTTCTTC.

The chain uses TRBV28 and TRBJ2-5; TRBD2 aligns across 7 bases. The CDR3 runs 15 residues. V lost 6 bases to trimming and J lost 5 bases; unmatched junction nucleotides: 12. Germline assignment: CDR1 MDHEN and CDR2 SYDVKM. This CDR3 reads CASSLREGSGETQYF. As DNA, the CDR3 is TGTGCCAGCAGCCTTAGGGAGGGCTCAGGGGAGACCCAGTACTTC.

In this sample, this clonotype turned up once. The chain uses TRBV20-1 and TRBJ2-5; D is perhaps TRBD2 (6 bases). The CDR3 is 14 amino acids. The V end was cut by 5 bases, the J end by 1 base, with 14 bases between. From germline, CDR1 is DFQATT and CDR2 SNEGSKA (reference sequence). The CDR3 nucleotides are TGCAGTGCTCTGACTAGTAGGTCCCAAGAGACCCAGTACTTC. Its translation is CSALTSRSQETQYF.

The table lists this clonotype with a few counts. The chain couples TRBV3-1 to TRBJ2-3; the match to TRBD2 covers 7 bases. Germline trimming cut 5 bases from V and 4 bases from J; bases unmatched to any gene: 3. The CDR3 covers 13 residues. Germline V gene sequence: CDR1 LGHDT, CDR2 YNNKEL (reference sequence). The CDR3 DNA sequence: TGTGCCAGCAGCGGCGGGGGTCCAGATACGCAGTATTTT. Its protein product is CASSGGGPDTQYF.

CDR3 in DNA: TGCGCCAGCACCACTAGCGGGGGGTTCAATGAGCAGTTCTTC. It codes for CASTTSGGFNEQFF. The chain uses TRBV5-1 and TRBJ2-1; 12 bases match TRBD2. The CDR3 is made up of 14 amino acids. Germline assignment: CDR1 SGHRS and CDR2 YFSETQ. The trim removed 6 bases at V and 6 bases at J, leaving 4 bases unmatched. Looking up the rest from reference TRBV5-1 and TRBJ2-1 gives the full variable domain: KAGVTQTPRYLIKTRGQQVTLSCSPISGHRSVSWYQQTPGQGLQFLFEYFSETQRNKGNFPGRFSGRQFSNSRSEMNVSTLELGDSALYLCASTTSGGFNEQFFGPGTRLTVL.

This clonotype was seen at least ten times. This sequence joins TRBV7-3 and TRBJ2-1; 8 bases line up with TRBD1. The junction had 4 bases not matched to a gene; V was cut back by 6 bases and J by 0 bases. CDR1 SGHTA and CDR2 FQGTGA come from the germline V gene. This CDR3 is 15 amino acids long. CDR3 bases: TGTGCCAGCAGTTCTGGACAGGGCTCCTACAATGAGCAGTTCTTC. Translating gives CASSSGQGSYNEQFF.

The V call is TRBV5-1, the J call TRBJ2-3; D is undetermined. Germline loops: CDR1 SGHRS, CDR2 YFSETQ. The CDR3 loop spans 15 amino acids. The germline V and J ends were trimmed by 1 base and 2 bases, with 11 bases remaining between them. The CDR3: CASSLQGFNTDTQYF. The CDR3 coding sequence is TGCGCCAGCAGCTTGCAAGGATTCAACACAGATACGCAGTATTTT.

The V gene is TRBV27, the J gene TRBJ2-2; D gene ambiguous. Per the germline V gene, CDR1 is MNHEY and CDR2 is SMNVEV (reference sequence). This CDR3 has 12 residues. Trimming cost V 2 bases and J 4 bases, with 2 bases left between them. CDR3 nucleotides: TGTGCCAGCAGTTTAATCACCGGGGAGCTGTTTTTT. Protein sequence: CASSLITGELFF.

Comments on this clonotype: A much larger clone lies one base from this, so it may be a read error. The V call is TRBV18, the J call TRBJ2-1; D ambiguous. The DNA end favors TRBJ2-7, so the J call may be wrong. The germline V gene has CDR1 KGHSH and CDR2 LQKENI. The CDR3 extends over 13 amino acids. This CDR3 reads CASLPPLGYEQYF. The CDR3 bases are TGTGCCAGCTTACCACCGTTGGGGTACGAGCAGTACTTC.

The chain joins TRBV4-3 to TRBJ2-1; 9 bases are shared with TRBD2. CDR3 length equals 15 residues. The trim removed 1 base at V and 4 bases at J, leaving 2 bases unmatched. Germline CDR1 and CDR2: LGHNA and YSLEER. The CDR3 region is CASSQASGAYNEQFF. The CDR3 DNA follows: TGCGCCAGCAGCCAAGCTAGCGGGGCATACAATGAGCAGTTCTTC.

In this sample, this clonotype turned up a few times. The J gene is TRBJ2-7, the V gene TRBV30, with D possibly TRBD1 on 7 matching bases. Germline CDR1 reads GTSNPN; CDR2 reads SVGIG (reference sequence). Trimming left V 2 bases short and J 3 bases short, with 11 bases between. The CDR3 is 13 amino acids. The CDR3 reads CAWSRQGGYEQYF. For the CDR3, the DNA is TGTGCCTGGAGTCGACAGGGAGGCTACGAGCAGTACTTC.